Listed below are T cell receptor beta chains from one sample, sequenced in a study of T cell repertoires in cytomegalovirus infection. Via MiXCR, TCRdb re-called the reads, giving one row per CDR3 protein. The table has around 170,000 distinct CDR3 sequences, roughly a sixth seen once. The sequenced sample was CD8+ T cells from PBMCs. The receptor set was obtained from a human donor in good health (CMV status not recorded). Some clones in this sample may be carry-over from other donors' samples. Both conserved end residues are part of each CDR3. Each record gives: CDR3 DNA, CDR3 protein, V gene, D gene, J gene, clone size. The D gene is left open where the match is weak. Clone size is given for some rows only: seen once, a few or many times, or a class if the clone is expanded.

TGTGCCTGCCAGAGGGGGAGCAATGAGCAGTTCTTC | CACQRGSNEQFF | TRBV7-9 | . | TRBJ2-1 | few
TGTGCCAGCAGTTTTGGTGTTAATGAAAAACTGTTTTTT | CASSFGVNEKLFF | TRBV28 | . | TRBJ1-4 | .
TGTGCCAGCAGCCCCGATGTTCCGGAGGCTTTCTTT | CASSPDVPEAFF | TRBV7-6 | . | TRBJ1-1 | .
TGTGCCAGCAGCCCTGGGTCCACCTGGGCCACAGATACGCAGTATTTT | CASSPGSTWATDTQYF | TRBV7-2 | . | TRBJ2-3 | .
TGTGCCAGCAGCTTCTACAGGGACGAGGCTTTCTTT | CASSFYRDEAFF | TRBV5-6 | . | TRBJ1-1 | .
TGTGCCAGCAGCTCCCCTCGGTATATTCCAAAGGGCTACACCTTC | CASSSPRYIPKGYTF | TRBV7-2 | . | TRBJ1-2 | .
TGTGCCACCAGCAGGTTCGGGGAGTTGGATGAGCAGTTCTTC | CATSRFGELDEQFF | TRBV15 | . | TRBJ2-1 | .
TGTGCCAGCAGCTTAGGTCCTAGCGGCTCCTACAATGAGCAGTTCTTC | CASSLGPSGSYNEQFF | TRBV11-2 | TRBD2 | TRBJ2-1 | .
TGTGCCAGCAGCCGTGGATTGAGGGGTCCCGAGCAGGGCTACAATGAGCAGTTCTTC | CASSRGLRGPEQGYNEQFF | TRBV7-6 | . | TRBJ2-1 | few
TGTGCCAGCAGCACCACAGCGGGGGAATACTACGAGCAGTACTTC | CASSTTAGEYYEQYF | TRBV7-6 | TRBD2 | TRBJ2-7 | few
TGTGCCAGCAGCCCAACGGATTGGCAGTACAATCAGCCCCAGCATTTT | CASSPTDWQYNQPQHF | TRBV7-2 | . | TRBJ1-5 | .
TGTGCCAGCAGCCCCGCCACACGCAGACAGGACGCTAACTATGGCTACACCTTC | CASSPATRRQDANYGYTF | TRBV7-8 | . | TRBJ1-2 | .
TGTGCCAGCAGCTTAAGTCGACAGGGCGTTGAGCAGCCCCAGCATTTT | CASSLSRQGVEQPQHF | TRBV7-9 | TRBD1 | TRBJ1-5 | .
TGTGCCAGTACCTCCTCCCCAGTCGCAGTCAATGAGCAGTTCTTC | CASTSSPVAVNEQFF | TRBV19 | . | TRBJ2-1 | .
TGTGCCAGCAGCACAGGGACCCAAGAGACCCAGTACTTC | CASSTGTQETQYF | TRBV7-9 | . | TRBJ2-5 | few
TGCAGTGCTAGACCCCTTCTTGAGGGAGAAGTGGGGGATACGCAGTATTTT | CSARPLLEGEVGDTQYF | TRBV20-1 | . | TRBJ2-3 | few
TGCAGCGTTGATTCAGGGAGCTCCTACGAGCAGTACTTC | CSVDSGSSYEQYF | TRBV29-1 | . | TRBJ2-7 | few
TGCAGCGTTGATGAGGCGGGGATGAATGAAAAACTGTTTTTT | CSVDEAGMNEKLFF | TRBV29-1 | . | TRBJ1-4 | .
TGCGCCAGCAGCCAGGGCGCGGGGGACAGGGTTTACGAGCAGTACTTC | CASSQGAGDRVYEQYF | TRBV4-1 | TRBD1 | TRBJ2-7 | .
TGTGCCAGCAGCTTACCCCGGGGGCGGGAAGAATACAATGAGCAGTTCTTC | CASSLPRGREEYNEQFF | TRBV7-2 | . | TRBJ2-1 | .